This TCR beta chain derives from a study of cytomegalovirus exposure and HLA in healthy donors. Study-level information: An early data release held 75 million to 100 million unique TCRs from HLA-typed donors. Study findings and constraints: As confirmed in vitro, a few CMV-associated chains were specific for CMV antigens. About 87% or about 30% of the time was how often most TCR beta V segments were productive, according to an earlier analysis.

Concerning this clone: Antigen unknown.

The germline V gene encodes CDR1 MGHDK and CDR2 SYGVNS. The CDR3 extends over 12 amino acids. PCR involved 60 Vbeta and 13 Jbeta primers. Method: immunoSEQ multiplex PCR; TCRdb's copy keeps in-frame clones and lacks some. Here the sample spans over 150,000 clones, 80% to 85% being singletons. The material sequenced was PBMCs. The clonotype originates from a human donor in good health. The chain links TRBV25-1 to TRBJ2-5; the D is unclear. The J call may be faulty, since TRBJ2-7 better matches the DNA end. CDR3 amino acids: CASSALLGEQYF. Written as DNA, the CDR3 is TGTGCCAGCAGTGCTCTCCTGGGCGAGCAGTACTTC.